These 4 T cell receptor beta chains were all obtained from the same sample, sequenced in a study of blood T cell repertoires in COVID-19. Method: immunoSEQ multiplex PCR; TCRdb's copy keeps in-frame clones and lacks some. The sample holds 360,000 or so clones, around 83% seen once. Material: PBMCs or T cells enriched from blood (not recorded which). Receptor source: a woman between 50 and 59 years old who had recovered from COVID-19.

CDR3 residues: CAISDPDRAHSNQPQHF. The CDR3, as DNA: TGTGCCATCAGTGACCCCGACAGGGCCCATAGCAATCAGCCCCAGCATTTT. The chain carries TRBV10-3 and TRBJ1-5; 7 nucleotides line up with TRBD1. The CDR3 has 17 amino acids. With V trimmed by 3 bases and J by 0 bases, 8 bases remained unmatched. The germline V gene has CDR1 ENHRY and CDR2 SYGVKD.

The V and J genes are TRBV7-2 and TRBJ1-2, with D perhaps TRBD1 (6 bases). Germline V gene lookup returns CDR1 SGHTA and CDR2 FQGNSA. V lost 3 bases, J lost 6 bases, and 17 bases lay in between. This CDR3 has 15 amino acids. CDR3 amino acids: CASSLRGGAPNGYTF. The CDR3 bases are TGTGCCAGCAGCTTGCGAGGGGGGGCTCCCAATGGCTACACCTTC.

The rearrangement links TRBV7-6 to TRBJ2-7, with a weak D call TRBD1 (6 bases). The V gene's germline CDR1 is SGHVS and CDR2 FNYEAQ. CDR3 length equals 14 residues. V lost 5 bases and J lost 5, with 16 bases in between. In DNA, the CDR3 is TGTGCCAGCAGCACATTCGAGGGGGTCCACGAGCAGTACTTC. It specifies CASSTFEGVHEQYF.

The CDR3: CASSLMSQGAEAFF. The CDR3 DNA follows: TGTGCCAGCAGCTTAATGTCTCAGGGCGCTGAAGCTTTCTTT. The V gene is TRBV7-2, the J gene TRBJ1-1; D is possibly TRBD1 (5 bases). The CDR3 is 14 amino acids. Germline-derived CDR1 and CDR2 are SGHTA and FQGNSA. The V gene lost 2 bases and the J gene lost 6 bases, with 13 bases spanning the gap.